The 2 T cell receptor beta chains in this list originate from one sample, sequenced in a study of T cell responses to AZD1222 COVID-19 vaccine. Only in-frame clones appear in the TCRdb table, and some are missing; sequencing was by immunoSEQ multiplex PCR. The sample carries around 160,000 clones, around 93% recorded once. The sample consisted of peripheral blood, taken 28 days after the second AZD1222 dose. The receptor source for this set is an adult who received the AZD1222 COVID-19 vaccine.

This clone has only one observation. J is TRBJ1-2 and V is TRBV6-1; D gene unclear. The ends were cut back, 3 bases at V and 5 bases at J, with 16 bases in the middle. CDR3 length: 15 amino acids. Germline V lookup: CDR1 MNHNS, CDR2 SASEGT. CDR3 loop: CASSDRRRPGYGYTF. CDR3 coding DNA: TGTGCCAGCAGTGACCGACGTAGACCCGGGTATGGCTACACCTTC.

The chain joins TRBV11-2 to TRBJ1-2; 10 nucleotides agree with TRBD1. The junction had 7 bases not matched to a gene; V was cut back by 0 bases and J by 6 bases. Germline V gene lookup returns CDR1 SGHAT and CDR2 FQNNGV. The CDR3 consists of 16 residues. DNA for the CDR3: TGTGCCAGCAGCTTAGAAGTGGAGGGACAGGGGAATGGCTACACCTTC. Encoded protein: CASSLEVEGQGNGYTF.